Sequencing of this TCR beta chain was carried out in a study of T-cell memory formation after mild COVID-19. TCRdb reprocessed the 5' RACE reads via MiXCR and lists one record per CDR3 protein. The sample has 150,000 to 200,000 distinct CDR3 sequences, under 15% seen once; the top ten hold approximately 3.3%. The CDR3 runs to 14 residues. CDR1 and CDR2 (germline): MGHRA, YSYEKL. Trimming took 4 bases from V and 5 from J, leaving 12 bases between them. This clonotype has a count of ten or more. Its antigen remains unknown. General study results and limits: While clones contracting from day 15 to 85 were balanced between CD4 and CD8, later expanders leaned CD4+. Memory from before infection featured some responding clones, which suggests cross-reactive memory joined. Shrinking CD4+ clones were chiefly CM and EM; CD8+ ones were chiefly EMRA.

This TCR derives from a man aged 18 to 30 who had mild COVID-19 (a few samples of this study predate the infection). Cell type and time point are not known. Sequencing input: PBMCs or a T cell subset sorted from them (not recorded which). The chain employs TRBV4-1 and TRBJ2-1, with D unresolved. CDR3 coding DNA: TGCGCCAGCAGCCCACGCCGGACCGACAATGAGCAGTTCTTC. Amino acids: CASSPRRTDNEQFF.